Following are 3 T cell receptor beta chains from one sample sequenced in a study of blood T cell repertoires in COVID-19. Libraries were prepared by immunoSEQ multiplex PCR; TCRdb keeps only in-frame clonotypes and omits some of them. The sample carries over 75,000 clones, less than 90% recorded once. Material for sequencing was peripheral blood. Every receptor here comes from a human donor in a cohort sampled during active COVID-19.

This rearrangement joins TRBV5-1 to TRBJ1-4; 9 nucleotides agree with TRBD1. V trimming: 4 bases; J trimming: 5 bases; junction bases outside the gene matches: 15. Germline CDR1 and CDR2: SGHRS and YFSETQ. This CDR3 contains 18 residues. The CDR3 is CASSGTSGTGRGNEKLFF. The CDR3 nucleotides are TGCGCCAGCAGCGGAACGTCCGGGACAGGGAGAGGGAATGAAAAACTGTTTTTT.

The genes are TRBV18 and TRBJ2-2; a weak D match, TRBD1 (6 bases). Trimming cost V 3 bases and J 1 base, with 6 bases left between them. The CDR3 length is 14 residues. The germline gives CDR1 KGHSH, CDR2 LQKENI. The CDR3 loop reads CASSPTGNTGELFF. The DNA for the CDR3 is TGTGCCAGCTCACCGACAGGGAACACCGGGGAGCTGTTTTTT. Variable domain in full (rest from reference TRBV18 and TRBJ2-2): NAGVMQNPRHLVRRRGQEARLRCSPMKGHSHVYWYRQLPEEGLKFMVYLQKENIIDESGMPKERFSAEFPKEGPSILRIQQVVRGDSAAYFCASSPTGNTGELFFGEGSRLTVL.

This chain uses TRBV27 with TRBJ1-1, with a tentative D call TRBD1 (6 bases). CDR3 length: 14 residues. CDR1 and CDR2 (germline): MNHEY, SMNVEV (reference sequence). V was clipped by 5 bases and J by 2 bases, with 12 bases between them. The CDR3, as DNA: TGTGCCAGCAGTCAATACAGGGTTAACACTGAAGCTTTCTTT. It specifies CASSQYRVNTEAFF.